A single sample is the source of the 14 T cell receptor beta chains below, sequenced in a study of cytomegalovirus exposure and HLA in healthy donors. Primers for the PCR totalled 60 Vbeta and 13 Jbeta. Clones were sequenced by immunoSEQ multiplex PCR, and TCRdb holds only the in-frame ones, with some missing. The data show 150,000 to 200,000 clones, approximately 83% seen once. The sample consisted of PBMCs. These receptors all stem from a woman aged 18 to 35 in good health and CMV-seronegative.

CDR3 sequence (DNA): TGTGCCAGCAAGCGGCAGGTGGCGACCGGGGAGCTGTTTTTT. The encoded protein is CASKRQVATGELFF. The genes are TRBV28 and TRBJ2-2; possibly TRBD2 for D (5 bases). The germline V gene encodes CDR1 MDHEN and CDR2 SYDVKM. Trimming removed 7 bases at V and 5 bases at J, with 14 bases between. CDR3 length equals 14 residues.

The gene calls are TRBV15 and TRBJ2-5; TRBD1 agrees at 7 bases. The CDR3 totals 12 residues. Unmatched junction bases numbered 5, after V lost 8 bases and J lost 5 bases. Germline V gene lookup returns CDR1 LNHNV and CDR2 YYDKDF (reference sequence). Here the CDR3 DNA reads TGTGCCACCCGGGGCAGGGGGGAGACCCAGTACTTC. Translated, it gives CATRGRGETQYF.

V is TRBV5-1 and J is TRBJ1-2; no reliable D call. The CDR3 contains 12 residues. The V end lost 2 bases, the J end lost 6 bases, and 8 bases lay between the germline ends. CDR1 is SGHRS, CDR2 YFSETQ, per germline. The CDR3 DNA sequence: TGCGCCAGCAGCTTTCCGGGAGATGGCTACACCTTC. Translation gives CASSFPGDGYTF.

In DNA form, the CDR3 reads TGTGCCAGCAGCCAGTCCAGGTACCAAGAGACCCAGTACTTC. Protein: CASSQSRYQETQYF. The chain joins TRBV7-9 to TRBJ2-5; no clear D gene. The CDR3 has 14 residues. Germline V gene data show CDR1 as SEHNR and CDR2 as FQNEAQ (reference sequence). Trimming stripped 5 bases from V and 0 bases from J, with 10 bases between.

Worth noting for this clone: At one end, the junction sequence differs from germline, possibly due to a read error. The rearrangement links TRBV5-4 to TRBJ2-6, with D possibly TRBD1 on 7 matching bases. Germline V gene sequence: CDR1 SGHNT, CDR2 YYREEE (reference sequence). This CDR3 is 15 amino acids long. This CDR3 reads CASRGDSPGANGLTF. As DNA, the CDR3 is TGTGCCAGCAGGGGGGACAGTCCGGGGGCCAACGGCCTGACTTTC.

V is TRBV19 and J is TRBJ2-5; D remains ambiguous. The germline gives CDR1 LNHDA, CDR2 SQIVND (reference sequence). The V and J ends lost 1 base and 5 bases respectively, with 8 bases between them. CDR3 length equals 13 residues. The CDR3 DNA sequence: TGTGCCAGTAGTATAGGAGGTCTGGAGACCCAGTACTTC. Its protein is CASSIGGLETQYF.

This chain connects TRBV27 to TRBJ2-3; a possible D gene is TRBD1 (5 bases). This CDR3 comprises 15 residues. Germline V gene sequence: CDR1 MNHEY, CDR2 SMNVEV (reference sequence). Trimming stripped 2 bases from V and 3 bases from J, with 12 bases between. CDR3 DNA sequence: TGTGCCAGCAGTTTAAGGGGTTTCGGTACAGATACGCAGTATTTT. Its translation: CASSLRGFGTDTQYF.

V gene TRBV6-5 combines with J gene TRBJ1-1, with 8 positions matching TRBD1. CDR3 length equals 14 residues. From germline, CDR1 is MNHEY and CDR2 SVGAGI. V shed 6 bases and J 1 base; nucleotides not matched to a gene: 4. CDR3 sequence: CASSRTGRNTEAFF. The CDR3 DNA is TGTGCCAGCAGCAGGACAGGGAGGAACACTGAAGCTTTCTTT.

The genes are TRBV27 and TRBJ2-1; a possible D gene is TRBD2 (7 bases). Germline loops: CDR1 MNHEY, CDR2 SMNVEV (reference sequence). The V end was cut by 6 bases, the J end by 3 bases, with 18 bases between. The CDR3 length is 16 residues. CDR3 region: CASSRKPGGVYNEQFF. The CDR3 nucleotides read TGTGCCAGCAGCCGAAAGCCGGGGGGCGTCTACAATGAGCAGTTCTTC.

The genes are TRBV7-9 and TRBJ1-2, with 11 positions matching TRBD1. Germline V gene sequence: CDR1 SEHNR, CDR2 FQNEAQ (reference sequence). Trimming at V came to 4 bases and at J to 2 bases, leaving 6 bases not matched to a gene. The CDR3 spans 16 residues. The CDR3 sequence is CASSSGTGGFNYGYTF. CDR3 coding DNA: TGTGCCAGCAGCTCCGGGACAGGGGGATTCAACTATGGCTACACCTTC.

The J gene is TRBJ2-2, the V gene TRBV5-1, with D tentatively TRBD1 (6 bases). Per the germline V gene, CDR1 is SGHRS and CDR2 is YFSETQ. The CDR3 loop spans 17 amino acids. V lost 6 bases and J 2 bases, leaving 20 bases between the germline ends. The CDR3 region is CASIQDPNRVNTGELFF. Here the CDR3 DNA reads TGCGCCAGCATACAAGACCCAAACAGGGTTAACACCGGGGAGCTGTTTTTT.

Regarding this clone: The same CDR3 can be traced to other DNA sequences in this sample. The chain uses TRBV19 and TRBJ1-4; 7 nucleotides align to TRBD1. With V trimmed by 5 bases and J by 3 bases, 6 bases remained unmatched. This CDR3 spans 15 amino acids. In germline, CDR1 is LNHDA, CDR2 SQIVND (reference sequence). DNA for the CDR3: TGTGCCAGTAGTCCTACAGGGGTTCCTAATGAAAAACTGTTTTTT. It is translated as CASSPTGVPNEKLFF. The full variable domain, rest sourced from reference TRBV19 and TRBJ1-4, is DGGITQSPKYLFRKEGQNVTLSCEQNLNHDAMYWYRQDPGQGLRLIYYSQIVNDFQKGDIAEGYSVSREKKESFPLTVTSAQKNPTAFYLCASSPTGVPNEKLFFGSGTQLSVL.

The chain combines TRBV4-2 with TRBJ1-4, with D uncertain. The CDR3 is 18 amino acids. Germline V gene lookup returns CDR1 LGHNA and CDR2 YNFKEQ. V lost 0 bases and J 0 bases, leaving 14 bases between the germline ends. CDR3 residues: CASSQDLTGFTTNEKLFF. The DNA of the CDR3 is TGTGCCAGCAGCCAAGATTTAACGGGGTTTACAACTAATGAAAAACTGTTTTTT.

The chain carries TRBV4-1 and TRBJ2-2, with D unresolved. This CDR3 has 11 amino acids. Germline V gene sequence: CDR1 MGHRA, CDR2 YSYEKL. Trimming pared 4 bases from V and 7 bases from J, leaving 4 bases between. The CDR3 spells CASSLNGELFF. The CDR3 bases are TGCGCCAGCAGCCTTAACGGGGAGCTGTTTTTT.